This TCR beta chain was identified in a study of shared clonotypes between healthy human individuals. As for the study in general: In total, the donors were a couple of women and three men aged 18 to 49.

The CDR3 runs to 13 residues. V lost 2 bases and J 4 bases, leaving 6 bases between the germline ends. Germline-derived CDR1 and CDR2 are LNHDA and SQIVND (reference sequence). Produced via immunoSEQ multiplex PCR; TCRdb's table is partial and in-frame only. Among 2 million to 2.5 million clones listed, just over 90% were seen once. V usage is TRBV19 and J usage is TRBJ1-5; D gene uncertain. This sequence originates from a man between 18 and 29 years old in good health. Some clones in this sample may be carry-over from other donors' samples. Sequencing used naive CD4+ T cells from PBMCs. Stated subset: CD45RA+ positively selected. The CDR3 is CASSIWANQPQHF. In nucleotides, the CDR3 is TGTGCCAGTAGTATATGGGCGAATCAGCCCCAGCATTTT.